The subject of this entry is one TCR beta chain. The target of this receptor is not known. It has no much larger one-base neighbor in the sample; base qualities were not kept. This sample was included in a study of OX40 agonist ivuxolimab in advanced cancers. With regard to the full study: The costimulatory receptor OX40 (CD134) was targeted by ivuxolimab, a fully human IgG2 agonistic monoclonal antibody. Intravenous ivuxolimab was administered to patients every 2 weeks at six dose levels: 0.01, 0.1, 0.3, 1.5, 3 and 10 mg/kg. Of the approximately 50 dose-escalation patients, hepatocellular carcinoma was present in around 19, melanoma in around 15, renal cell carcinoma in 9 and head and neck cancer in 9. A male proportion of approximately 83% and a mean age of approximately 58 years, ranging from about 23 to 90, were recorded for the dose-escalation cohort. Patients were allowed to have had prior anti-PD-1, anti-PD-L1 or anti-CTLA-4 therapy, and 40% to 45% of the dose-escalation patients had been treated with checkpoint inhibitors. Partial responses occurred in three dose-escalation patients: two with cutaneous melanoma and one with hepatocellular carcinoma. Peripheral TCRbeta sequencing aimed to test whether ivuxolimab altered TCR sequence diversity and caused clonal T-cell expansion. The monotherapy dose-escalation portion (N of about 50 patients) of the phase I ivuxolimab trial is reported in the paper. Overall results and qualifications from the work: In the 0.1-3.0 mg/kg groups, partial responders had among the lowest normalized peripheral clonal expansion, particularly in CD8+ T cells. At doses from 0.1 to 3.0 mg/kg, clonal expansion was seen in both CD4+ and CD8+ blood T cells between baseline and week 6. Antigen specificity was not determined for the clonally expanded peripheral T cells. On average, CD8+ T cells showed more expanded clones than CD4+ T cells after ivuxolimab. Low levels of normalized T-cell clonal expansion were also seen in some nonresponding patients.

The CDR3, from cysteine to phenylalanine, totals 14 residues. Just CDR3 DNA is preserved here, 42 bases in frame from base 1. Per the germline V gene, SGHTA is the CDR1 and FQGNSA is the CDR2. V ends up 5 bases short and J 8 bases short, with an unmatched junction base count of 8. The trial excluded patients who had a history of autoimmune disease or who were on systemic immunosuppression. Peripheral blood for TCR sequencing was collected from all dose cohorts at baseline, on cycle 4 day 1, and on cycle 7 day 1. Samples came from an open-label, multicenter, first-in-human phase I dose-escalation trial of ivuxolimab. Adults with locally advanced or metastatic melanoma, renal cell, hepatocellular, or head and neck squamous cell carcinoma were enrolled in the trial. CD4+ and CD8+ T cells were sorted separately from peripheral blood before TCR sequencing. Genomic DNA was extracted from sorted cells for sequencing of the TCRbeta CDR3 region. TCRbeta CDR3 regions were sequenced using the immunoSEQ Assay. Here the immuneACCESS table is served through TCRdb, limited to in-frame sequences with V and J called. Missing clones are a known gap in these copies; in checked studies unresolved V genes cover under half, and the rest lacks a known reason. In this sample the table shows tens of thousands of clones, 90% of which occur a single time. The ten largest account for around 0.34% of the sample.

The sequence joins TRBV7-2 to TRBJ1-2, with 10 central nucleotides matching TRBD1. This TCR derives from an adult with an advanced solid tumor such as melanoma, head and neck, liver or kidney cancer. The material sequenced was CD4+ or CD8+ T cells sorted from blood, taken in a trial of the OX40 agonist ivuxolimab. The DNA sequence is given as TGTGCCAGCAGCCAAGACAGGGGGCCATGGGGCTACACCTTC. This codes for CASSQDRGPWGYTF.